This is a list of T cell receptor beta chains from one sample in a study of blood T cell repertoires in COVID-19. Profiling relied on immunoSEQ multiplex PCR, and the TCRdb table lists in-frame clones only, not all of them. The table shows more than 110,000 clones, with around nine tenths occurring only once. The sequencing sample was made of peripheral blood. These receptors were obtained from a woman between 35 and 50 years old with acute or convalescent COVID-19. The CDR3 runs from the conserved cysteine through the conserved F or W. A D gene is named only where the DNA matches it firmly. Some rows have no size entry. The others give once, few or many, or a class for an expanded clone.

j_gene	abundance	d_gene	v_gene	CDR3nt	CDR3aa
TRBJ1-6	-	-	TRBV18	TGTGCCAGCTCATCGATAGGGCAGGGAGGGGATTCACCCCTCCACTTT	CASSSIGQGGDSPLHF
TRBJ2-7	-	TRBD2	TRBV9	TGTGCCAGCAGCGTAGACGGGACTAGCGGGAGAGGGGGCGAGCAGTACTTC	CASSVDGTSGRGGEQYF
TRBJ1-4	once	-	TRBV28	TGTGCCAGCAGTTTGGGGGGGAATTGGGGTGAAAAACTGTTTTTT	CASSLGGNWGEKLFF
TRBJ1-4	-	-	TRBV2	TGTGCCAGCGGAGGGTCGGGATTGGAAAAACTGTTTTTT	CASGGSGLEKLFF
TRBJ2-3	-	-	TRBV9	TGTGCCAGCAGCCCCCAATCAGAAGATACGCAGTATTTT	CASSPQSEDTQYF
TRBJ2-7	-	TRBD2	TRBV5-1	TGCGCCAGCAGCTTCGGGACTAGCGGGTTCTACGAGCAGTACTTC	CASSFGTSGFYEQYF
TRBJ1-5	-	-	TRBV19	TGTGCCAGTCAACCGGGGAGGGGAGGGGATCAGCCCCAGCATTTT	CASQPGRGGDQPQHF
TRBJ2-2	-	-	TRBV5-4	TGTGCCAGCAGCTTGAACCAGGGAGGCACCGGGGAGCTGTTTTTT	CASSLNQGGTGELFF
TRBJ2-3	-	-	TRBV27	TGTGCCAGCAGTTTATCGATTCGGTTACCTACAGATACGCAGTATTTT	CASSLSIRLPTDTQYF
TRBJ2-7	-	TRBD1	TRBV5-4	TGTGCCAGCAGCAAAAACACCGGGACAGGGGCGTACGAGCAGTACTTC	CASSKNTGTGAYEQYF
TRBJ1-2	few	-	TRBV7-9	TGTGCCAGCAGCTTAGCGCGTGAGGGTGGCTACACCTTC	CASSLAREGGYTF
TRBJ2-7	-	TRBD2	TRBV4-1	TGCGCCAGCAGCCAAGAAATGACTAGCGGGGTATACGAGCAGTACTTC	CASSQEMTSGVYEQYF
TRBJ2-5	-	-	TRBV10-3	TGTGCCACCGCAGGGTATGGGCAAGAGACCCAGTACTTC	CATAGYGQETQYF
TRBJ2-7	-	TRBD1	TRBV24-1	TGTGCCACCAGTGATTTGGTCCCCGGGACAGGACACTACGAGCAGTACTTC	CATSDLVPGTGHYEQYF
TRBJ2-1	-	-	TRBV6-1	TGTGCCAGCAGTGACGGACAGTACAATGAGCAGTTCTTC	CASSDGQYNEQFF
TRBJ2-1	few	-	TRBV12-5	TGTGCTAGTGGTCTTAGCTCCTACAATGAGCAGTTCTTC	CASGLSSYNEQFF
TRBJ1-5	-	-	TRBV6-2/TRBV6-3	TGTGCCAGCAGCGAGGGGAGGTGGCCCCAGCATTTT	CASSEGRWPQHF
TRBJ2-2	-	-	TRBV28	TGTGCCAGCACCCGCTGGGGGCGAAACACCGGGGAGCTGTTTTTT	CASTRWGRNTGELFF
TRBJ2-1	-	-	TRBV24-1	TGTGCCACCAGTGATCCAGCAGGGGATCCCTACAATGAGCAGTTCTTC	CATSDPAGDPYNEQFF
TRBJ1-2	-	TRBD1	TRBV5-4	TGTGCCAGCAGCCCGGGACAGTTACGGAGCTACACCTTC	CASSPGQLRSYTF
TRBJ1-3	-	-	TRBV18	TGTGCCAGCTCACCCCCTAAAAGAAACACCATATATTTT	CASSPPKRNTIYF
TRBJ1-5	-	TRBD1	TRBV30	TGTGCCTGGACAGGGGGCGCAGGTCAGCCCCAGCATTTT	CAWTGGAGQPQHF
TRBJ1-2	-	-	TRBV6-6	TGTGCCAGCAGTTACCCATTCTCGGGAAATGGCTACACCTTC	CASSYPFSGNGYTF
TRBJ2-3	-	TRBD2	TRBV4-3	TGCGCCAGCAGCCAGACTAGCGGGGATCTATCAGATACGCAGTATTTT	CASSQTSGDLSDTQYF
TRBJ1-4	few	TRBD1	TRBV29-1	TGCAGCGCCCGCAGGGGGAATGGTGAAAAACTGTTTTTT	CSARRGNGEKLFF
TRBJ2-1	-	TRBD2	TRBV6-4	TGTGCCAGCAGTGTGAGCGGGGGGGAGTCTAATGAGCAGTTCTTC	CASSVSGGESNEQFF
TRBJ2-5	-	-	TRBV19	TGTGCCAGTAGTATAAGGAGTGGGAGAGAGACCCAGTACTTC	CASSIRSGRETQYF
TRBJ2-7	-	TRBD2	TRBV4-2	TGTGCCAGCAGCCAAGATTCGGTAGCGGGCCAACTCTCCTACGAGCAGTACTTC	CASSQDSVAGQLSYEQYF
TRBJ2-1	-	TRBD2	TRBV7-2	TGTGCCAGCAGCTTAACTCTAGCGGGACCTTACAATGAGCAGTTCTTC	CASSLTLAGPYNEQFF
TRBJ1-2	-	-	TRBV4-3	TGCGCCAGCAGCCAAAGGGGACTCAACTATGGCTACACCTTC	CASSQRGLNYGYTF
TRBJ1-5	-	TRBD1	TRBV19	TGTGCCAGTAATCCAGGGGGCCGGGGCAATCAGCCCCAGCATTTT	CASNPGGRGNQPQHF